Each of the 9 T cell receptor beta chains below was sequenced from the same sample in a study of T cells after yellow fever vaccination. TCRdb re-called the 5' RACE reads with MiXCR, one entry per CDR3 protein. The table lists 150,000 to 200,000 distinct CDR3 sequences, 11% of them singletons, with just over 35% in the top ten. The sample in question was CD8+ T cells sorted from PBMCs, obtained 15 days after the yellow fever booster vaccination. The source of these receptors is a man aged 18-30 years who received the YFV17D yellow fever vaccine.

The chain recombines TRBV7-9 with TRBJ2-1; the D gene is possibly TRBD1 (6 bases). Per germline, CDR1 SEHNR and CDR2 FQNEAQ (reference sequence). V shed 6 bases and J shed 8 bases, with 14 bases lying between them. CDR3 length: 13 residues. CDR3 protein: CASRKTGQDEQFF. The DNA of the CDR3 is TGTGCCAGCAGAAAGACAGGTCAGGATGAGCAGTTCTTC.

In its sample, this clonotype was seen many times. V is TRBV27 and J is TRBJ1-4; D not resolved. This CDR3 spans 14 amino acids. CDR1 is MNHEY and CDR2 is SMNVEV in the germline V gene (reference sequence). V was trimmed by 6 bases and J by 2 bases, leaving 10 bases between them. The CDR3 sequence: CASSHGWTNEKLFF. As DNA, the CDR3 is TGTGCCAGCAGCCACGGCTGGACTAATGAAAAACTGTTTTTT.

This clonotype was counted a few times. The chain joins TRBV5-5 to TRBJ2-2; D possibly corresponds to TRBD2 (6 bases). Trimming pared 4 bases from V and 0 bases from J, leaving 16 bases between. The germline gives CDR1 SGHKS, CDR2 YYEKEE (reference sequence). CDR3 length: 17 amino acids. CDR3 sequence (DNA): TGTGCCAGCAGCCCGGTGGCGAGGGAGGCGAACACCGGGGAGCTGTTTTTT. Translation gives CASSPVAREANTGELFF.

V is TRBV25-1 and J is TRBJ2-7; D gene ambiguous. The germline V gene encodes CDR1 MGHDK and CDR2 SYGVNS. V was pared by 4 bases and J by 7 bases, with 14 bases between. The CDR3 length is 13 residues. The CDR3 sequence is CASSGTVSWEQYF. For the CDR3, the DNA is TGTGCCAGCAGTGGTACTGTATCCTGGGAGCAGTACTTC.

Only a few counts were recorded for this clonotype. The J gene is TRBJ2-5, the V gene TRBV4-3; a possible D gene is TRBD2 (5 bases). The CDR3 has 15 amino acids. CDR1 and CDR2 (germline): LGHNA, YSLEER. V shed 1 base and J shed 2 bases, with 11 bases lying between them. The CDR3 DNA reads TGCGCCAGCAGCCAAGTGGTCAGAGGGCAAGAGACCCAGTACTTC. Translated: CASSQVVRGQETQYF.

This CDR3 is CASSRILRDRGLTGELFF. The CDR3 bases are TGTGCCAGCAGCCGAATCTTGAGAGACAGGGGATTGACCGGGGAGCTGTTTTTT. The rearrangement uses TRBV6-1 and TRBJ2-2; TRBD1 matches at 8 bases. There are 18 residues in the CDR3. Germline assignment: CDR1 MNHNS and CDR2 SASEGT. Unmatched junction bases numbered 17, after V lost 6 bases and J lost 5 bases.

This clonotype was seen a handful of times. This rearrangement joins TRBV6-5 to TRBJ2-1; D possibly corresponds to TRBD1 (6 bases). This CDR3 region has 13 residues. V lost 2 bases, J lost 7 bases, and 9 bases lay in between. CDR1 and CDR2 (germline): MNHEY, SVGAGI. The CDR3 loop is CASSYGGRNEQFF. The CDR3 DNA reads TGTGCCAGCAGTTACGGGGGCAGGAATGAGCAGTTCTTC.

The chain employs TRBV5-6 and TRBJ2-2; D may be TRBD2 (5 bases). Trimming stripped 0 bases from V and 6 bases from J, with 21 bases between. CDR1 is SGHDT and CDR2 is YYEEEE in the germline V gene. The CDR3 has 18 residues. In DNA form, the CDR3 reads TGTGCCAGCAGCTTGGTGTCGAGCGGATACGCTGGGGCCGGGGAGCTGTTTTTT. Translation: CASSLVSSGYAGAGELFF.

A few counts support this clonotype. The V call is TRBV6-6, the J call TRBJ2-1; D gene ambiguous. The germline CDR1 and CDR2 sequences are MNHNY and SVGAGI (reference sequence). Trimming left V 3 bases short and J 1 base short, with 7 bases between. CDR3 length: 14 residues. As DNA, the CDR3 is TGTGCCAGCAGTTATGACGGGTCCTACAATGAGCAGTTCTTC. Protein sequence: CASSYDGSYNEQFF.